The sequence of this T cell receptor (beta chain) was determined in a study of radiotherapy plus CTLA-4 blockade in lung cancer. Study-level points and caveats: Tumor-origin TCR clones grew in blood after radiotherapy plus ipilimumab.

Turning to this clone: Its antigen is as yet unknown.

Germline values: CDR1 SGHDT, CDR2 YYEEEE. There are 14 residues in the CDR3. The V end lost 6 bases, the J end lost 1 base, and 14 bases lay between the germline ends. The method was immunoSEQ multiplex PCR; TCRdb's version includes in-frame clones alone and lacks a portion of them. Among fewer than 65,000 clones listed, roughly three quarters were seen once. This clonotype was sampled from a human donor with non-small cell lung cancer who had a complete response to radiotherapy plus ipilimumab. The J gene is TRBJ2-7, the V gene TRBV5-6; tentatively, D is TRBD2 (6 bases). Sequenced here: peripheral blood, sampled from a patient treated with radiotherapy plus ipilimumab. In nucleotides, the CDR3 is TGTGCCAGCACCACGCGGGACTTATCCTACGAGCAGTACGTC. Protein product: CASTTRDLSYEQYV.